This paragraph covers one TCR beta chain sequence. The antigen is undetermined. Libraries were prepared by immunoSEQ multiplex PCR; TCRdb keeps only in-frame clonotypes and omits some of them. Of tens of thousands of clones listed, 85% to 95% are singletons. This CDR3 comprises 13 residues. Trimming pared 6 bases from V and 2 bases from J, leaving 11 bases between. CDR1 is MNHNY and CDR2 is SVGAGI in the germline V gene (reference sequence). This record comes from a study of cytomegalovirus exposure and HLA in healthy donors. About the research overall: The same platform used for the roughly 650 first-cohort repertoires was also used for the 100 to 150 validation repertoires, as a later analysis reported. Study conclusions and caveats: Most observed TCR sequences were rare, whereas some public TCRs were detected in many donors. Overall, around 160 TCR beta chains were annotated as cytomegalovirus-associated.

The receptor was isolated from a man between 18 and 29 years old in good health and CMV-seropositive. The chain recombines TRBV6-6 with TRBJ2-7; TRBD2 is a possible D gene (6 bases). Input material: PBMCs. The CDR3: CASSRGGAYEQYF. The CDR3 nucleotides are TGTGCCAGCAGCCGAGGCGGGGCCTACGAGCAGTACTTC.